This entry lists 9 T cell receptor beta chains sequenced from one sample in a study of T cell responses to AZD1222 COVID-19 vaccine. Sequencing used immunoSEQ multiplex PCR; TCRdb keeps in-frame clones, though not all of them. The sample contains tens of thousands of clones, more than 85% of which appear only once. The specimen was peripheral blood, collected 28 days after the second AZD1222 dose. Every receptor here comes from an adult who received the AZD1222 COVID-19 vaccine.

V is TRBV2 and J is TRBJ2-4; 10 nucleotides align to TRBD1. J gave up 1 base and V 7 bases, and 7 bases lay outside the gene matches. Looked up from germline, CDR1 is SNHLY and CDR2 is FYNNEI. There are 16 residues in the CDR3. In nucleotides, the CDR3 is TGTGCCAGCACCCCCGGGACAGGGGCGGCCAAAAACATTCAGTACTTC. Translating gives CASTPGTGAAKNIQYF.

As regards this clone: No DNA is shown, since the ends of the CDR3 on it are uncertain; the CDR3 is the one TCRdb lists. This chain connects TRBV27 to TRBJ2-7; TRBD2, the table's D call, lacks a check against the DNA. Germline CDR1 reads MNHEY; CDR2 reads SMNVEV (reference sequence). Termini included, the CDR3 measures 20 amino acids. This chain's CDR3 is CADSVLLCRHPGEPSYEQYF.

The V and J genes are TRBV15 and TRBJ2-5; tentatively, D is TRBD2 (6 bases). Germline CDR1 is LNHNV and CDR2 is YYDKDF (reference sequence). V lost 5 bases and J lost 5, with 12 bases in between. This CDR3 comprises 13 residues. The DNA for the CDR3 is TGTGCCACCAGCTATGGTCGGGGGGAGACCCAGTACTTC. Its protein is CATSYGRGETQYF.

The V gene is TRBV5-1, the J gene TRBJ2-7, with D perhaps TRBD1 (5 bases). Between the trimmed V and J ends, which lost 4 bases and 3 bases, there was a span of 17 bases. Germline values: CDR1 SGHRS, CDR2 YFSETQ. This CDR3 has 15 residues. This chain's CDR3 is CASSASGAGFYEQYF. The CDR3 coding sequence is TGCGCCAGCAGCGCCTCTGGGGCAGGCTTCTACGAGCAGTACTTC.

This clone appeared a few times. This chain links TRBV19 with TRBJ2-1; D not resolved. This CDR3 contains 17 residues. Germline CDR1 LNHDA, CDR2 SQIVND (reference sequence). V lost 6 bases, J lost 0 bases, and 18 bases lay in between. This chain's CDR3 is CASSLVAGSSSYNEQFF. CDR3 coding DNA: TGTGCCAGTAGCCTAGTAGCCGGCTCCAGCTCCTACAATGAGCAGTTCTTC.

The V gene is TRBV5-4, the J gene TRBJ2-2, with a possible D match to TRBD2 (6 bases). There are 15 residues in the CDR3. Trimming removed 4 bases at V and 0 bases at J, with 10 bases between. Per the germline V gene, CDR1 is SGHNT and CDR2 is YYREEE (reference sequence). The CDR3 spells CASSPGTANTGELFF. The CDR3 DNA follows: TGTGCCAGCAGCCCCGGGACTGCGAACACCGGGGAGCTGTTTTTT.

The chain recombines TRBV5-1 with TRBJ1-1, with unresolved D. The V gene's germline CDR1 is SGHRS and CDR2 YFSETQ. Trimming cost V 0 bases and J 1 base, with 7 bases left between them. This CDR3 contains 14 residues. The CDR3 sequence is CASSLAGTNTEAFF. Written as DNA, the CDR3 is TGCGCCAGCAGCTTGGCAGGCACGAACACTGAAGCTTTCTTT.

This chain connects TRBV7-6 to TRBJ2-7; possibly TRBD1 or TRBD2 for D (5 bases each). The length of the CDR3 is 17 residues. Germline V CDR1 and CDR2: SGHVS, FNYEAQ. The germline V and J ends were trimmed by 1 base and 0 bases, with 16 bases remaining between them. CDR3 sequence: CASSLGLDGAGSYEQYF. The CDR3 nucleotides read TGTGCCAGCAGCTTAGGATTGGATGGGGCGGGCTCCTACGAGCAGTACTTC.

The chain uses TRBV7-2 and TRBJ1-4, with D possibly TRBD1 on 6 matching bases. This CDR3 contains 13 residues. Deletions cut 6 bases from V and 5 bases from J, with 10 bases between. Germline assignment: CDR1 SGHTA and CDR2 FQGNSA. In DNA form, the CDR3 reads TGTGCCAGCAGTCGCGGACAGAATGAAAAACTGTTTTTT. Its protein product is CASSRGQNEKLFF.